These 27 T cell receptor beta chains were all obtained from the same sample, sequenced in a study of cytomegalovirus exposure and HLA in healthy donors. PCR amplification relied on 60 Vbeta primers (plus 13 Jbeta primers). The protocol was immunoSEQ multiplex PCR, while the TCRdb copy is restricted to in-frame clones and leaves out a portion. In the table there are around 75,000 clones, 75% to 80% of which are singletons. Sequencing was done on a sample of PBMCs. The receptors stem from a middle-aged man in good health and CMV-seronegative.

Note on this clone: Additional DNA sequences in this sample encode the identical CDR3. V and J are TRBV6-6 and TRBJ1-5; a weak D match, TRBD1 (6 bases). V lost 7 bases to trimming and J lost 13 bases, with 20 bases between them. The germline gives CDR1 MNHNY, CDR2 SVGAGI (reference sequence). The CDR3 is made up of 13 amino acids. CDR3 loop: CASKGGETRPQHF. CDR3 in DNA: TGTGCCAGCAAAGGGGGTGAGACGCGGCCTCAGCATTTT.

The gene calls are TRBV19 and TRBJ1-1; 7 nucleotides line up with TRBD1. This CDR3 has 15 amino acids. Germline-derived CDR1 and CDR2 are LNHDA and SQIVND (reference sequence). V was pared by 4 bases and J by 6 bases, with 11 bases of the junction left unmatched. The DNA of the CDR3 is TGTGCCAGTAGTAAGGAGGGGGCGATTGGGGCTGAAGCTTTCTTT. Protein sequence: CASSKEGAIGAEAFF.

The gene calls are TRBV7-9 and TRBJ2-7; 8 positions agree with TRBD1. Per germline, CDR1 SEHNR and CDR2 FQNEAQ (reference sequence). This CDR3 spans 13 amino acids. The V segment lost 4 bases and the J segment 5 bases; nucleotides outside the gene matches: 4. The chain's CDR3 is CASSSTGANEQYF. The DNA of the CDR3 is TGTGCCAGCAGCTCGACAGGGGCCAACGAGCAGTACTTC.

The V and J genes are TRBV27 and TRBJ2-3, with D perhaps TRBD2 (5 bases). The CDR3 runs to 18 residues. V shed 5 bases and J shed 1 base, with 22 bases lying between them. Germline CDR1 and CDR2: MNHEY and SMNVEV (reference sequence). The CDR3 DNA sequence: TGTGCCAGCAGTACGGACTCGAACGGAATCTTAGGCACAGATACGCAGTATTTT. Protein sequence: CASSTDSNGILGTDTQYF.

V and J are TRBV5-1 and TRBJ1-1; a weak D match, TRBD1 (6 bases). CDR1 and CDR2 from the germline V gene are SGHRS and YFSETQ. The CDR3 loop spans 15 amino acids. V lost 4 bases to trimming and J lost 1 base, with 14 bases between them. CDR3 residues: CASSGLGQTNTEAFF. The CDR3 nucleotides read TGCGCCAGCAGCGGACTAGGACAGACGAACACTGAAGCTTTCTTT.

V usage is TRBV28 and J usage is TRBJ1-3, with D hard to call. The V gene lost 7 bases and the J gene lost 3 bases, with 13 bases spanning the gap. Germline lookup yields CDR1 MDHEN and CDR2 SYDVKM. The CDR3 sequence is 14 residues long. The DNA for the CDR3 is TGTGCCAGCACCGACCCCGGGAGTGGAAACACCATATATTTT. The encoded protein is CASTDPGSGNTIYF.

The chain uses TRBV29-1 and TRBJ2-7; D perhaps matches TRBD2 (6 bases). Germline V gene sequence: CDR1 SQVTM, CDR2 ANQGSEA. With 3 bases removed from V and 1 base from J, the gap between germline ends came to 10 bases. The CDR3 has 13 residues. This chain's CDR3 is CSVEEGWSYEQYF. The CDR3 DNA sequence: TGCAGCGTTGAGGAGGGGTGGTCCTACGAGCAGTACTTC.

The chain couples TRBV7-2 to TRBJ1-5, with D hard to call. The germline V and J ends were trimmed by 0 bases and 2 bases, with 8 bases remaining between them. CDR3 length: 15 residues. The germline V gene encodes CDR1 SGHTA and CDR2 FQGNSA. Here the CDR3 DNA reads TGTGCCAGCAGCTTAGCAGCGGCCGGCAATCAGCCCCAGCATTTT. This codes for CASSLAAAGNQPQHF.

CDR3 loop: CASSEGGGKDQPQHF. For the CDR3, the DNA is TGTGCCAGCAGTGAAGGAGGGGGCAAGGATCAGCCCCAGCATTTT. The chain has TRBV2 and TRBJ1-5; 7 bases are shared with TRBD1. CDR3 length equals 15 residues. Trimming removed 1 base from V and 5 bases from J; junction bases left unmatched: 5. Germline loops: CDR1 SNHLY, CDR2 FYNNEI.

The gene calls are TRBV11-2 and TRBJ1-2; perhaps TRBD1 as D (5 bases). Trimming took off 4 bases at V and 8 bases at J, with 11 bases between the two ends. The germline V gene has CDR1 SGHAT and CDR2 FQNNGV. The CDR3 contains 12 residues. CDR3 region: CASSSSGFGYTF. As DNA, the CDR3 is TGTGCCAGCAGCTCTTCAGGGTTCGGCTACACCTTC.

This chain uses TRBV6-1 with TRBJ2-7; a weak D match, TRBD1 (6 bases). Per the germline V gene, CDR1 is MNHNS and CDR2 is SASEGT. Trimming took 5 bases from V and 5 from J, leaving 16 bases between them. The CDR3 has 14 residues. For the CDR3, the DNA is TGTGCCAGCAGTCTCCAGGGGATCGGGGACGAGCAGTACTTC. Translated: CASSLQGIGDEQYF.

This clone was seen a few times. V and J are TRBV7-2 and TRBJ2-7; D gene uncertain. Germline CDR1 and CDR2: SGHTA and FQGNSA. The CDR3 has 11 amino acids. Trimming left V 3 bases short and J 3 bases short, with 3 bases between. CDR3 bases: TGTGCCAGCAGCTTCTTCTACGAGCAGTACTTC. It codes for CASSFFYEQYF.

The rearrangement links TRBV15 to TRBJ2-5; the D is unclear. V lost 3 bases to trimming and J lost 5 bases, with 10 bases between them. Germline CDR1 LNHNV, CDR2 YYDKDF (reference sequence). CDR3 length: 13 amino acids. Written as DNA, the CDR3 is TGTGCCACCAGCAGGACACCTCAGGAGACCCAGTACTTC. It codes for CATSRTPQETQYF.

V gene TRBV11-2 combines with J gene TRBJ1-5, with D tentatively TRBD1 (5 bases). The CDR3 spans 12 residues. V lost 6 bases and J lost 4, with 7 bases in between. Germline V gene data show CDR1 as SGHAT and CDR2 as FQNNGV. The CDR3 loop reads CASSSGNQPQHF. Here the CDR3 DNA reads TGTGCCAGCAGTTCAGGGAATCAGCCCCAGCATTTT.

This chain links TRBV5-1 with TRBJ2-7; a weak D match, TRBD1 (6 bases). CDR1 and CDR2 from the germline V gene are SGHRS and YFSETQ. The V gene lost 5 bases and the J gene lost 0 bases, with 15 bases spanning the gap. The CDR3 extends over 15 amino acids. CDR3 sequence reads: CASRKFGQLSYEQYF. CDR3 coding DNA: TGCGCCAGCAGGAAATTTGGACAGCTCTCCTACGAGCAGTACTTC.

This clone is a singleton in its sample. A read error may account for a junction end that differs from germline. The rearrangement joins TRBV7-9 to TRBJ1-1; D uncertain. CDR1 is SEHNR, CDR2 FQNEAQ, per germline (reference sequence). This CDR3 is built from 12 residues. DNA for the CDR3: TGTTCCAGCAGCTTAGATCCGGCTGAAGCTTTCTTT. Encoded protein: CSSSLDPAEAFF.

As DNA, the CDR3 is TGTGCCAGCAGCACCCCCGGACAGGGAAGTTCACCCCTCCACTTT. Translating gives CASSTPGQGSSPLHF. The chain carries TRBV28 and TRBJ1-6; 8 nucleotides agree with TRBD1. This CDR3 contains 15 residues. CDR1 and CDR2 (germline): MDHEN, SYDVKM. V gave up 6 bases and J gave up 9 bases; unmatched junction bases: 10. Based on the CDR3 plus reference TRBV28 and TRBJ1-6, the full variable domain is DVKVTQSSRYLVKRTGEKVFLECVQDMDHENMFWYRQDPGLGLRLIYFSYDVKMKEKGDIPEGYSVSREKKERFSLILESASTNQTSMYLCASSTPGQGSSPLHFGNGTRLTVT.

V is TRBV7-3 and J is TRBJ2-6; D is possibly TRBD1 (6 bases). Trimming stripped 0 bases from V and 0 bases from J, with 12 bases between. Germline V lookup: CDR1 SGHTA, CDR2 FQGTGA. This CDR3 spans 18 amino acids. CDR3 sequence reads: CASSLTTDSPSGANVLTF. As DNA, the CDR3 is TGTGCCAGCAGCTTAACGACGGACAGTCCCTCTGGGGCCAACGTCCTGACTTTC. Filled out from reference TRBV7-3 and TRBJ2-6, the complete variable domain reads GAGVSQTPSNKVTEKGKYVELRCDPISGHTALYWYRQSLGQGPEFLIYFQGTGAADDSGLPNDRFFAVRPEGSVSTLKIQRTERGDSAVYLCASSLTTDSPSGANVLTFGAGSRLTVL.

This clone was seen more than once but under ten times. The CDR3 region has the DNA TGTGCCAGCAGTTCCAGGGACAGCAGGGGGCCGATAGCAACTAATGAAAAACTGTTTTTT. Translating gives CASSSRDSRGPIATNEKLFF. The chain links TRBV27 to TRBJ1-4, with 8 bases lining up with TRBD1. This CDR3 comprises 20 residues. Trimming cost V 4 bases and J 0 bases; bases outside gene matches: 16. The germline V gene encodes CDR1 MNHEY and CDR2 SMNVEV (reference sequence).

The CDR3 here is CASSNAGLSSYEQYF. The CDR3 DNA reads TGTGCCAGCAGTAACGCAGGGCTTAGCTCCTACGAGCAGTACTTC. The chain is built from TRBV6-5 and TRBJ2-5; D is possibly TRBD1 (5 bases). The end of the DNA is better explained by TRBJ2-7, so the J call may be wrong. The germline V gene has CDR1 MNHEY and CDR2 SVGAGI. The CDR3 runs 15 residues.

This chain connects TRBV2 to TRBJ1-3; tentative D call: TRBD1 (6 bases). Trimming left V 5 bases short and J 3 bases short, with 11 bases between. The CDR3 covers 14 residues. Germline loops: CDR1 SNHLY, CDR2 FYNNEI. For the CDR3, the DNA is TGTGCCAGCAGTAGACAGGACGGTGGAAACACCATATATTTT. Translated: CASSRQDGGNTIYF.

CDR3 amino acids: CASSQEGLAGAPYNEQFF. DNA of the CDR3: TGCGCCAGCAGCCAAGAAGGATTAGCGGGGGCCCCCTACAATGAGCAGTTCTTC. The V gene is TRBV4-1, the J gene TRBJ2-1; TRBD2 matches 9 bases. There are 18 residues in the CDR3. Looked up from germline, CDR1 is MGHRA and CDR2 is YSYEKL. The junction had 8 bases not matched to a gene; V was cut back by 0 bases and J by 2 bases.

The count of this clone is one. The chain uses TRBV11-2 and TRBJ2-5, with D possibly being TRBD1 (5 bases). V was clipped by 5 bases and J by 3 bases, with 16 bases between them. From germline, CDR1 is SGHAT and CDR2 FQNNGV. The CDR3 has 15 residues. CDR3 nucleotides: TGTGCCAGCAGCCAACAAATAGGGGATGAAGAGACCCAGTACTTC. It yields the protein CASSQQIGDEETQYF.

The gene calls are TRBV14 and TRBJ2-7; TRBD1 matches at 9 bases. Looked up from germline, CDR1 is SGHDN and CDR2 is FVKESK. This CDR3 region has 16 residues. After removal of 5 bases from V and 1 base from J, the junction contained 9 bases not matched to a gene. The CDR3 DNA reads TGTGCCAGCAGCAAAGGCCCGGGACAGGGTTCCTACGAGCAGTACTTC. Amino acids: CASSKGPGQGSYEQYF.

This chain joins TRBV5-6 and TRBJ1-5; D is possibly TRBD1 (6 bases). Germline values: CDR1 SGHDT, CDR2 YYEEEE. This CDR3 has 17 amino acids. Deletions cut 3 bases from V and 5 bases from J, with 21 bases between. The CDR3 region is CASSWGPGELGHQPQHF. In DNA, the CDR3 is TGTGCCAGCAGCTGGGGGCCAGGGGAACTGGGGCATCAGCCCCAGCATTTT.

This clone is a singleton in its sample. The genes are TRBV6-5 and TRBJ1-1; TRBD1 aligns across 7 bases. The CDR3 consists of 14 residues. V shed 9 bases and J 5 bases; nucleotides not matched to a gene: 12. Germline V gene data show CDR1 as MNHEY and CDR2 as SVGAGI. In nucleotides, the CDR3 is TGTGCCAGTTACAGGGGAGTCGCGAATACTGAAGCTTTCTTT. Translated, it gives CASYRGVANTEAFF.

The chain couples TRBV5-6 to TRBJ1-2, with 9 bases that match TRBD1. Looked up from germline, CDR1 is SGHDT and CDR2 is YYEEEE. V trimming: 0 bases; J trimming: 5 bases; junction bases outside the gene matches: 8. The CDR3 has 16 amino acids. CDR3 amino acids: CASSLVRGQGSYGYTF. The CDR3 DNA is TGTGCCAGCAGCTTGGTGAGGGGACAGGGCTCTTATGGCTACACCTTC.